The 23 T cell receptor beta chains below all came from one sample that was sequenced in a study of T cell repertoires in cytomegalovirus infection. From the reads, TCRdb called clonotypes with MiXCR, one entry per CDR3 protein. The sample lists about 440,000 distinct CDR3 sequences; about 33% were seen once. Sample: PBMCs. The origin of the receptors is a human donor in good health (CMV status not recorded). Some clones in this sample may be carry-over from other donors' samples.

The chain has TRBV4-1 and TRBJ2-3; tentatively, D is TRBD1 (7 bases). The CDR3 is made up of 16 amino acids. The V gene's germline CDR1 is MGHRA and CDR2 YSYEKL. Trimming took off 3 bases at V and 4 bases at J, with 17 bases between the two ends. The CDR3 is CASSQEQGRDADTQYF. CDR3 sequence (DNA): TGCGCCAGCAGCCAGGAACAGGGGCGGGATGCAGATACGCAGTATTTT.

The chain carries TRBV5-5 and TRBJ1-6; D is ambiguous. V was pared by 3 bases and J by 0 bases, with 10 bases between. There are 16 residues in the CDR3. The germline V gene has CDR1 SGHKS and CDR2 YYEKEE (reference sequence). The CDR3 spells CASSSSRSSYNSPLHF. CDR3 DNA sequence: TGTGCCAGCAGCTCCTCCAGGAGCTCCTATAATTCACCCCTCCACTTT.

At least ten counts were recorded for this clonotype. This chain connects TRBV7-2 to TRBJ1-6; D not resolved. The CDR3 is made up of 16 amino acids. The V gene lost 1 base and the J gene lost 3 bases, with 10 bases spanning the gap. The V gene's germline CDR1 is SGHTA and CDR2 FQGNSA. CDR3 loop: CASSLGAGFYNSPLHF. In nucleotides, the CDR3 is TGTGCCAGCAGCTTAGGAGCAGGATTCTATAATTCACCCCTCCACTTT.

This clonotype was found a few times. This sequence joins TRBV6-1 and TRBJ2-7, with no clear D. CDR3 length equals 14 residues. V was pared by 5 bases and J by 2 bases, with 13 bases between. Germline assignment: CDR1 MNHNS and CDR2 SASEGT. The chain's CDR3 is CASSYLGSAYEQYF. Here the CDR3 DNA reads TGTGCCAGCAGTTATTTGGGATCCGCCTACGAGCAGTACTTC.

The table lists this clonotype with many counts. V gene TRBV12-3 or TRBV12-4 combines with J gene TRBJ2-5; tentative D call: TRBD2 (6 bases). Deletions cut 3 bases from V and 5 bases from J, with 10 bases between. This CDR3 has 13 amino acids. The DNA for the CDR3 is TGTGCCAGCAGTTTGGACGGAGGGGAGACCCAGTACTTC. This encodes CASSLDGGETQYF.

The rearrangement links TRBV20-1 to TRBJ1-2; D not certain. V gave up 6 bases and J gave up 3 bases, with 20 bases separating them. Germline-derived CDR1 and CDR2 are DFQATT and SNEGSKA (reference sequence). The CDR3 covers 15 residues. CDR3 nucleotides: TGCAGTGCAACAACCCCGATGGAATTTGACTATGGCTACACCTTC. Its translation: CSATTPMEFDYGYTF.

This clonotype occurred a few times. V and J are TRBV4-1 and TRBJ2-3; D not certain. Germline V lookup: CDR1 MGHRA, CDR2 YSYEKL. V lost 0 bases, J lost 2 bases, and 6 bases lay in between. The CDR3 is 14 residues long. DNA of the CDR3: TGCGCCAGCAGCCAAGAGACCGCCACAGATACGCAGTATTTT. Translating gives CASSQETATDTQYF.

In the case of this clonotype: Germline is not matched at one junction end, which may reflect a read error. This chain connects TRBV27 to TRBJ2-3; 9 bases are a match to TRBD2. Germline values: CDR1 MNHEY, CDR2 SMNVEV (reference sequence). The CDR3 is made up of 16 amino acids. CDR3 DNA sequence: TGTACCAGCAGTACCTTAGCGGGGGCTTCTAGGGGTACGCAGTATTTT. Translating gives CTSSTLAGASRGTQYF.

For the CDR3, the DNA is TGTGCCAGCAGGGACGACAGGAAGAATGAAAAACTGTTTTTT. Encoded protein: CASRDDRKNEKLFF. The gene calls are TRBV2 and TRBJ1-4; perhaps TRBD1 as D (6 bases). This CDR3 is built from 14 residues. CDR1 and CDR2 from the germline V gene are SNHLY and FYNNEI. V lost 6 bases and J 5 bases, leaving 13 bases between the germline ends. Based on the CDR3 plus reference TRBV2 and TRBJ1-4, the full variable domain is EPEVTQTPSHQVTQMGQEVILRCVPISNHLYFYWYRQILGQKVEFLVSFYNNEISEKSEIFDDQFSVERPDGSNFTLKIRSTKLEDSAMYFCASRDDRKNEKLFFGSGTQLSVL.

The sample holds many counts of this clonotype. V gene TRBV7-2 combines with J gene TRBJ2-2, with 8 nucleotides matching TRBD1. J was trimmed by 5 bases and V by 3 bases; bases with no gene match: 8. CDR3 length equals 16 residues. Per the germline V gene, CDR1 is SGHTA and CDR2 is FQGNSA. CDR3 DNA: TGTGCCAGCAGCTTGGTCGGCAGGGGGCGGACCGGGGAGCTGTTTTTT. Its protein product is CASSLVGRGRTGELFF.

This clonotype was counted many times. The chain joins TRBV6-6 to TRBJ1-5; 7 bases align to TRBD1. V shed 6 bases and J 0 bases; nucleotides not matched to a gene: 8. The germline gives CDR1 MNHNY, CDR2 SVGAGI (reference sequence). This CDR3 region has 16 residues. CDR3 coding DNA: TGTGCCAGCAGGGACAGGACAGCCGATAGCAATCAGCCCCAGCATTTT. Translating it yields CASRDRTADSNQPQHF.

Notes on this clonotype: The CDR3 ends on some other residue instead of the conserved phenylalanine or tryptophan, so this is likely a read error. This chain connects TRBV11-2 to TRBJ2-1; D ambiguous. V shed 4 bases and J shed 6 bases, with 19 bases lying between them. The V gene's germline CDR1 is SGHAT and CDR2 FQNNGV. CDR3 size: 16 residues. CDR3 bases: TGTGCCAGCAGCTCAAGACCCGACACACTGGTCAATGAGCAGTTCTTA. Translating it yields CASSSRPDTLVNEQFL.

The chain joins TRBV7-2 to TRBJ1-4, with 7 bases lining up with TRBD1. The germline gives CDR1 SGHTA, CDR2 FQGNSA. The ends lost 6 bases at V and 6 bases at J; junction bases unmatched: 10. The CDR3 consists of 15 residues. Written as DNA, the CDR3 is TGTGCCAGCAGTTTACAGGGGAGGTGGGATGAAAAACTGTTTTTT. Its translation: CASSLQGRWDEKLFF.

Comments on this clonotype: With a much larger clone just one base away, this may be a read error. CDR3 in DNA: TGTGCCAGCAGCTTTAGAGGAGACAGGGGGATCAATGAGCAGTTCTTC. Residues: CASSFRGDRGINEQFF. The chain has TRBV11-1 and TRBJ2-1; TRBD1 agrees at 9 bases. With 3 bases clipped from V and 6 bases from J, the junction kept 9 bases outside the gene matches. This CDR3 contains 16 residues. Germline V lookup: CDR1 SGHAT, CDR2 FQDESV (reference sequence).

Regarding this clonotype: This clone may be a read error of a much larger clone one base away. The chain joins TRBV7-3 to TRBJ2-7, with D possibly matching TRBD1 (7 bases). Germline V gives CDR1 SGHTA, CDR2 FQGTGA. The CDR3 is 13 amino acids. Trimming cost V 6 bases and J 5 bases, with 14 bases left between them. The CDR3 reads CASSTQGGHEQYF. CDR3 bases: TGTGCCAGCAGTACTCAGGGGGGCCACGAGCAGTACTTC.

V is TRBV6-2 or TRBV6-3 and J is TRBJ1-1; 7 bases line up with TRBD1. The CDR3 runs 18 residues. Germline V gene lookup returns CDR1 MNHEY and CDR2 SVGEGT. The J segment lost 0 bases and the V segment lost 6 bases, leaving 16 bases of the junction unmatched. In DNA, the CDR3 is TGTGCCAGCAGCAAGCAACAGACAGGGCTCGGGGTGAACACTGAAGCTTTCTTT. It is translated as CASSKQQTGLGVNTEAFF.

This clonotype was seen more than once but under ten times. The genes are TRBV11-2 and TRBJ2-3; 9 bases are a match to TRBD2. Germline trimming cut 9 bases from V and 0 bases from J; bases unmatched to any gene: 22. CDR1 is SGHAT and CDR2 is FQNNGV in the germline V gene. The CDR3 is 20 amino acids. The CDR3 reads CASRFSGWLAGTSSTDTQYF. DNA for the CDR3: TGTGCCAGTCGTTTTTCGGGTTGGCTAGCGGGGACTTCTAGCACAGATACGCAGTATTTT.

On this clonotype itself: The CDR3 ends on some other residue instead of the conserved phenylalanine or tryptophan, so this is likely a read error. CDR3 loop: CATSREQGGYTL. The CDR3 DNA sequence: TGTGCCACCAGCAGAGAACAGGGCGGCTACACCTTA. The chain carries TRBV15 and TRBJ1-2; perhaps TRBD1 as D (6 bases). V was trimmed by 0 bases and J by 8 bases, leaving 7 bases between them. The CDR3 extends over 12 amino acids. In germline, CDR1 is LNHNV, CDR2 YYDKDF (reference sequence).

This clonotype occurred a few times. V gene TRBV11-2 combines with J gene TRBJ1-1; D possibly corresponds to TRBD1 (5 bases). This CDR3 contains 13 residues. Between the trimmed V and J ends, which lost 5 bases and 4 bases, there was a span of 11 bases. The germline CDR1 and CDR2 sequences are SGHAT and FQNNGV. CDR3 in amino acids: CASSRGISTEAFF. In DNA, the CDR3 is TGTGCCAGCAGCAGGGGAATTAGCACTGAAGCTTTCTTT.

The V call is TRBV20-1, the J call TRBJ2-7; possible D gene TRBD2, 7 bases. CDR1 DFQATT and CDR2 SNEGSKA come from the germline V gene (reference sequence). The V end was cut by 8 bases, the J end by 3 bases, with 14 bases between. The CDR3 is made up of 12 amino acids. CDR3 coding DNA: TGCAGTTCTAAGAGGGGGGGCTACGAGCAGTACTTC. This codes for CSSKRGGYEQYF.

This clonotype turned up a few times. The chain recombines TRBV12-3 or TRBV12-4 with TRBJ1-5; 8 nucleotides line up with TRBD1. This CDR3 comprises 14 residues. V was pared by 6 bases and J by 2 bases, with 3 bases of the junction left unmatched. The CDR3 coding sequence is TGTGCCAGCAGCAGGGGGCTGGGCAATCAGCCCCAGCATTTT. It yields the protein CASSRGLGNQPQHF.

V is TRBV24-1 and J is TRBJ2-3; TRBD2 matches at 10 bases. The CDR3 is 16 amino acids. V gave up 3 bases and J gave up 2 bases; unmatched junction bases: 4. CDR1 and CDR2 (germline): KGHDR, SFDVKD. Here the CDR3 DNA reads TGTGCCACCAGTGATCCTAGCGGGGGAAACACAGATACGCAGTATTTT. Protein sequence: CATSDPSGGNTDTQYF.

This clonotype has a handful of counts. The chain uses TRBV12-3 or TRBV12-4 and TRBJ2-5, with 8 bases that match TRBD2. This CDR3 comprises 14 residues. V was pared by 2 bases and J by 5 bases, with 4 bases of the junction left unmatched. The CDR3 spells CASSLSGGVETQYF. Written as DNA, the CDR3 is TGTGCCAGCAGTTTAAGCGGGGGAGTCGAGACCCAGTACTTC.